Below are 5 T cell receptor beta chains sequenced from a single sample in a study of T cell responses to AZD1222 COVID-19 vaccine. Data came from immunoSEQ multiplex PCR; TCRdb stores just in-frame clones and leaves some out. The table lists more than 95,000 clones, 70% to 90% of them singletons. This sample comprised peripheral blood, obtained 28 days after the second AZD1222 dose. The source of these receptors is an adult who received the AZD1222 COVID-19 vaccine.

This clone was counted once. This chain joins TRBV5-1 and TRBJ1-1; D not resolved. The CDR3 is made up of 11 amino acids. V shed 3 bases and J shed 3 bases, with 3 bases lying between them. Germline values: CDR1 SGHRS, CDR2 YFSETQ. The CDR3 DNA reads TGCGCCAGCAGCTCGTACACTGAAGCTTTCTTT. Translated: CASSSYTEAFF.

This sequence joins TRBV27 and TRBJ1-1, with 7 bases matching TRBD1. V shed 7 bases, J shed 0 bases, and the junction held 5 bases outside the gene matches. The CDR3 has 14 residues. Germline CDR1 is MNHEY and CDR2 is SMNVEV (reference sequence). This CDR3 reads CASTATGMNTEAFF. The CDR3 bases are TGTGCCAGCACCGCGACAGGGATGAACACTGAAGCTTTCTTT.

This clone showed up just a few times. The rearrangement uses TRBV10-1 and TRBJ1-3; D is undetermined. Germline CDR1 and CDR2: WNHNN and SYGVQD (reference sequence). V gave up 6 bases and J gave up 1 base, with 10 bases separating them. The CDR3 consists of 14 residues. CDR3: CASSDNSSGNTIYF. CDR3 bases: TGCGCCAGCAGCGACAACAGTTCTGGAAACACCATATATTTT.

This clone was counted once. The J gene is TRBJ1-5, the V gene TRBV7-2; the D is unclear. Germline CDR1 reads SGHTA; CDR2 reads FQGNSA. This CDR3 contains 15 residues. The V end lost 6 bases, the J end lost 0 bases, and 12 bases lay between the germline ends. The CDR3 is CASRPDGYSNQPQHF. CDR3 DNA sequence: TGTGCCAGCAGGCCAGACGGATATAGCAATCAGCCCCAGCATTTT.

The V gene is TRBV6-6, the J gene TRBJ1-4, with D possibly TRBD1 on 5 matching bases. This CDR3 is 15 amino acids long. V lost 5 bases and J 5 bases, leaving 15 bases between the germline ends. The germline CDR1 and CDR2 sequences are MNHNY and SVGAGI (reference sequence). The CDR3 DNA is TGTGCCAGCAGTGGCTACAGGACCCTCAATGAAAAACTGTTTTTT. Its protein product is CASSGYRTLNEKLFF.